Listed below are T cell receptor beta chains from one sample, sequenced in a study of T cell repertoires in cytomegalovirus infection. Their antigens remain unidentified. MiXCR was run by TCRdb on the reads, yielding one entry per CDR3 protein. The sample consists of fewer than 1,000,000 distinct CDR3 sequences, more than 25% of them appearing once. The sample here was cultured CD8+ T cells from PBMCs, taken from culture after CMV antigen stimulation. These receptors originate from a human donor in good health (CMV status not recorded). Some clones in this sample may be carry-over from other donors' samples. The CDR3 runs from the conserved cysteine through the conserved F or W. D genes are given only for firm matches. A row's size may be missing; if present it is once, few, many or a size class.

CDR3nt: TGTGCCAGCTCACCAGGAGCAGGGGGCACGGGTTTTAGCATTCAGTACTTC
CDR3aa: CASSPGAGGTGFSIQYF
j_gene: TRBJ2-4
d_gene: TRBD1
v_gene: TRBV18
abundance: NA

CDR3nt: TGCAGTGCCAAGGACAGGGAGGAGGTACACCTCATGAACACTGAAGCTTTCTTT
CDR3aa: CSAKDREEVHLMNTEAFF
j_gene: TRBJ1-1
d_gene: TRBD1
v_gene: TRBV20-1
abundance: NA

CDR3nt: TGTGCCAGCAGCCCAGGTAGCGGGGGGGGCAATGAGCAGTTCTTC
CDR3aa: CASSPGSGGGNEQFF
j_gene: TRBJ2-1
d_gene: TRBD2
v_gene: TRBV7-8
abundance: few

CDR3nt: TGTGCCAGCTCACGATGGGACCCTAGGGCCATTGTGGGTGAAAAACTGTTTTTT
CDR3aa: CASSRWDPRAIVGEKLFF
j_gene: TRBJ1-4
d_gene: NA
v_gene: TRBV18
abundance: few

CDR3nt: TGTGCCAGCAGTAACCGGTGGGACAGGGGTACCGATACGCAGTATTTT
CDR3aa: CASSNRWDRGTDTQYF
j_gene: TRBJ2-3
d_gene: TRBD1
v_gene: TRBV11-2
abundance: NA

CDR3nt: TGTGCCAGCAGTAGTAGCGGGGGGCCGAACTACGAGCAGTACTTC
CDR3aa: CASSSSGGPNYEQYF
j_gene: TRBJ2-7
d_gene: TRBD2
v_gene: TRBV2
abundance: few

CDR3nt: TGTGCCTCCGCACCCAAGGGAGACAGGATTCAAGAGACCCAGTACTTC
CDR3aa: CASAPKGDRIQETQYF
j_gene: TRBJ2-5
d_gene: NA
v_gene: TRBV7-9
abundance: NA

CDR3nt: TGCGCCAGCAGCCAAGAGGGCCAGGGTTGGGGCTACACCTTC
CDR3aa: CASSQEGQGWGYTF
j_gene: TRBJ1-2
d_gene: NA
v_gene: TRBV4-1
abundance: NA

CDR3nt: TGTGCCAGCAGTTATTTTCGAGCGGATACGCAGTATTTT
CDR3aa: CASSYFRADTQYF
j_gene: TRBJ2-3
d_gene: NA
v_gene: TRBV6-5
abundance: NA

CDR3nt: TGTGCCAGCAGCTTGGACTACCCGGGACGGGCGGCCGGCCAAGAGACCCAGTACTTC
CDR3aa: CASSLDYPGRAAGQETQYF
j_gene: TRBJ2-5
d_gene: NA
v_gene: TRBV11-3
abundance: few

CDR3nt: TGCGCCAGCAGCTCCGGGGGACTAGCGGGGTACAGCTCCTACAATGAGCAGTTCTTC
CDR3aa: CASSSGGLAGYSSYNEQFF
j_gene: TRBJ2-1
d_gene: TRBD2
v_gene: TRBV5-1
abundance: few

CDR3nt: TGTGCCAGCAGATCTCAGGTATCGGCAGATACGCAGTATTTT
CDR3aa: CASRSQVSADTQYF
j_gene: TRBJ2-3
d_gene: NA
v_gene: TRBV6-1
abundance: few

CDR3nt: TGTGCCAGCAGCCCGGGGGACAGGGGATTCTCTCACTATGGCTACACCTTC
CDR3aa: CASSPGDRGFSHYGYTF
j_gene: TRBJ1-2
d_gene: TRBD1
v_gene: TRBV5-5
abundance: NA

CDR3nt: TGTGCCAGCAGCCCTCCGGGAGGGGACGGCTACACCTTC
CDR3aa: CASSPPGGDGYTF
j_gene: TRBJ1-2
d_gene: NA
v_gene: TRBV7-9
abundance: few

CDR3nt: TGTGCCACCAGTGCCAGGACTAGCGGAGTCTTAGAGACCCAGTACTTC
CDR3aa: CATSARTSGVLETQYF
j_gene: TRBJ2-5
d_gene: TRBD2
v_gene: TRBV24-1
abundance: NA

CDR3nt: TGCGCCAGCAGCCAAGATCGAGGATACTCACCCCTCCACTTT
CDR3aa: CASSQDRGYSPLHF
j_gene: TRBJ1-6
d_gene: NA
v_gene: TRBV4-1
abundance: few

CDR3nt: TGTGCCAGCAGTGAAACTTCCTATGCCTTTCGGACTGGCGGCACTGAAGCTTTCTTT
CDR3aa: CASSETSYAFRTGGTEAFF
j_gene: TRBJ1-1
d_gene: NA
v_gene: TRBV6-1
abundance: NA

CDR3nt: TGTGCCAGCAGCACCATGAACACTGAAGCTTTCTTT
CDR3aa: CASSTMNTEAFF
j_gene: TRBJ1-1
d_gene: NA
v_gene: TRBV7-9
abundance: few

CDR3nt: TGTGCCGTCCCGACAGGGGCCGGCGGTACCCTCCACTTT
CDR3aa: CAVPTGAGGTLHF
j_gene: TRBJ1-6
d_gene: TRBD1
v_gene: TRBV7-2
abundance: many

CDR3nt: TGTGCCAGCAGCCCTAGTAGGGGGCTTAGGTATGGCTACACCTTC
CDR3aa: CASSPSRGLRYGYTF
j_gene: TRBJ1-2
d_gene: TRBD1
v_gene: TRBV14
abundance: NA

CDR3nt: TGTGCCAGCGCCGGACAGGGTGCCAATCAGCCCCAGCATTTT
CDR3aa: CASAGQGANQPQHF
j_gene: TRBJ1-5
d_gene: TRBD1
v_gene: TRBV6-5
abundance: few

CDR3nt: NA
CDR3aa: CASSSSNQRGQPQHF
j_gene: TRBJ1-5
d_gene: NA
v_gene: TRBV27
abundance: NA

CDR3nt: TGTGCCAGCAGTCCTGGTCGATACTCCTACAATGAGCAGTTCTTC
CDR3aa: CASSPGRYSYNEQFF
j_gene: TRBJ2-1
d_gene: NA
v_gene: TRBV6-1
abundance: few

CDR3nt: TGTGCCAGCAGCCAAGATTCTGTTAATGGCTACACCTTC
CDR3aa: CASSQDSVNGYTF
j_gene: TRBJ1-2
d_gene: NA
v_gene: TRBV4-2
abundance: NA

CDR3nt: TGTGCCAGCAGCCCCTCGAGGGGCATGGATGAGCAGTTCTTC
CDR3aa: CASSPSRGMDEQFF
j_gene: TRBJ2-1
d_gene: NA
v_gene: TRBV6-2/TRBV6-3
abundance: few

CDR3nt: TGTGCCAGTAGTCCCGACAGGGACCCCTACAATGAGCAGTTCTTC
CDR3aa: CASSPDRDPYNEQFF
j_gene: TRBJ2-1
d_gene: TRBD1
v_gene: TRBV19
abundance: many